Sequencing of this T cell receptor beta chain was carried out in a study of T cell repertoires in cytomegalovirus infection. Remarks on this clonotype: Its cognate antigen is unknown.

Notes on the study in general: Accumulated public TCR beta family frequency recognized individuals carrying CMV together with the relevant HLA.

The V and J ends lost 5 bases and 1 base, in that order; junction bases with no gene match: 2. The CDR3 runs 15 residues. In germline, CDR1 is SGHTA, CDR2 FQGNSA. MiXCR, applied by TCRdb to the reads, yields one record per CDR3 protein. The sample includes roughly 160,000 distinct CDR3 sequences, about 22% seen only once; the top ten take 25%. The gene calls are TRBV7-2 and TRBJ2-2; 9 bases are a match to TRBD1. This specimen was CD8+ T cells from cultured PBMCs, taken from culture after CMV antigen stimulation. The receptor's source is a human donor in good health (CMV status not recorded). Some clones in this sample may be carry-over from other donors' samples. This CDR3 reads CASSGGQGNTGELFF. The CDR3 nucleotides are TGTGCCAGCAGCGGGGGACAGGGGAACACCGGGGAGCTGTTTTTT.